The clone carrying this T cell receptor (beta chain) was picked up a small number of times. Antigen: not known. CDR1 is SGHRS, CDR2 YFSETQ, per germline. The CDR3 is 14 amino acids. V was trimmed by 3 bases and J by 2 bases, leaving 10 bases between them. The sample belongs to a study of T-cell memory formation after mild COVID-19. Study overall: The study found TCR clusters largely donor specific. Overall study results and limits: A subset of responding clones appeared in pre-infection memory, suggesting cross-reactive memory joined.

TCR alpha and TCR beta cDNA libraries with sample barcodes and UMIs came from 5'RACE using constant-segment primers. MiXCR, applied by TCRdb to the 5' RACE reads, yields one record per CDR3 protein. The table has roughly 610,000 distinct CDR3 sequences, around a sixth seen once. The sequence derives from an adult woman who had mild COVID-19 (a few samples of this study predate the infection). Cell type and time point are not known. Sequenced input: PBMCs or a T cell subset sorted from them (not recorded which). The rearrangement links TRBV5-1 to TRBJ2-3; D could derive from TRBD1 or TRBD2 (5 bases each). The CDR3 spells CASSSGAYTDTQYF. The CDR3 region has the DNA TGCGCCAGCAGCTCCGGGGCTTACACAGATACGCAGTATTTT.